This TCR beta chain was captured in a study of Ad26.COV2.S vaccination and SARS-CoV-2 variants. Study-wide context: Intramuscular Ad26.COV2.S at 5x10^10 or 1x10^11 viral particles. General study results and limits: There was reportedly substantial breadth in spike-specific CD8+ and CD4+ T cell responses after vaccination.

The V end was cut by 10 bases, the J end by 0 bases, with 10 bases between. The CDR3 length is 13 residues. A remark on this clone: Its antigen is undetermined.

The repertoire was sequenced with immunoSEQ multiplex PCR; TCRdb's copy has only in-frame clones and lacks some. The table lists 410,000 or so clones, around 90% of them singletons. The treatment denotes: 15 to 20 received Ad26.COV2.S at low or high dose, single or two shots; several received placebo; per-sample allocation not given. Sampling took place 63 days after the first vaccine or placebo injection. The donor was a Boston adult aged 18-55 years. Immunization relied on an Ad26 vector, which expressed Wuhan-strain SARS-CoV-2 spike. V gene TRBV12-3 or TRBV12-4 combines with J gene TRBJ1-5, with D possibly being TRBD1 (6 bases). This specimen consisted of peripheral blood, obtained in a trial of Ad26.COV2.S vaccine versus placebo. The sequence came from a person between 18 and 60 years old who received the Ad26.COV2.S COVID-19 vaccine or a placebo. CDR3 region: CATGDISNQPQHF. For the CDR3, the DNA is TGTGCCACAGGGGATATTAGCAATCAGCCCCAGCATTTT.